There are a few counts of the clone carrying this T cell receptor beta chain. Its target is unknown. The data were taken from a study of human T cells and chemical hapten exposure. Whole-study findings and limits: More PT1 expanded TCRs went with higher patch test scores.

Losses at the gene ends were 6 bases for V and 6 bases for J; bases not matched to a gene: 3. This CDR3 has 12 residues. Germline assignment: CDR1 MNHNY and CDR2 SVGAGI (reference sequence). Time point defined: patch test 3, about 24 weeks after DPC sensitization. As for treatment: therapeutic diphenylcyclopropenone sensitization with weekly scalp DPC. Per the authors' pipeline: Samples ranged from about 23,224 to 690,600 TCRs, with a median of 95,638. MiXCR, applied by TCRdb to the RACE reads, yields one record per CDR3 protein. The V and J calls come from TCRdb's annotation, not from the publication. The sample shows around 150,000 distinct CDR3 sequences, roughly a quarter of them seen only once.

The sequencing here drew on whole blood, taken in connection with sensitization to the hapten diphenylcyclopropenone (DPC). This sequence was found in a woman between 18 and 29 years old with alopecia areata. Some clones in this sample may be carry-over from other donors' samples. This sequence joins TRBV6-6 and TRBJ2-7, with 9 nucleotides matching TRBD1. CDR3 residues: CASSRTGAEQYF. CDR3 in DNA: TGTGCCAGCAGCAGGACAGGGGCCGAGCAGTACTTC.